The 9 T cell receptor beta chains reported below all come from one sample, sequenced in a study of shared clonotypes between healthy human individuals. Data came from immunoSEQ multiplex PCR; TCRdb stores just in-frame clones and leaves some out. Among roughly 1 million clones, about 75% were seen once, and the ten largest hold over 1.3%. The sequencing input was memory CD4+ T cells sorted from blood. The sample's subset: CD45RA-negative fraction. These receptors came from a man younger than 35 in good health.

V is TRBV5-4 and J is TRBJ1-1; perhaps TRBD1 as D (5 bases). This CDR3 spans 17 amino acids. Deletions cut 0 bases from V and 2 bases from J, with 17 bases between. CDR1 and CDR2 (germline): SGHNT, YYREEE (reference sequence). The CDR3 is CASSLELGGGENTEAFF. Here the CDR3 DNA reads TGTGCCAGCAGCTTGGAGCTCGGGGGAGGGGAAAACACTGAAGCTTTCTTT.

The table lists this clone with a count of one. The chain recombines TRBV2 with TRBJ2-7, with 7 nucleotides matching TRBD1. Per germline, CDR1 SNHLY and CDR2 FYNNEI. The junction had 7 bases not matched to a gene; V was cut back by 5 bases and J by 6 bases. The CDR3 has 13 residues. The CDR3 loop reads CASSRQGLPEQYF. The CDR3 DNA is TGTGCCAGCAGTCGACAGGGATTGCCCGAGCAGTACTTC.

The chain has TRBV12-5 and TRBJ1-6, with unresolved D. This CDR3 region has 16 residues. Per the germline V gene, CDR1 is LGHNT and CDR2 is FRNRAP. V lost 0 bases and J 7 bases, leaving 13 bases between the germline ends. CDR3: CASGLVSTRPNSPLHF. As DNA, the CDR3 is TGTGCTAGTGGTTTGGTCTCGACAAGGCCCAATTCACCCCTCCACTTT.

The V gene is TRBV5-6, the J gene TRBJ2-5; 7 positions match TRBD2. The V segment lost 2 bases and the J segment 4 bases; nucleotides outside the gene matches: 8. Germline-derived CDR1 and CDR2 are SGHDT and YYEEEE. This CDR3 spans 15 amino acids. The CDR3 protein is CASSFTTPGGETQYF. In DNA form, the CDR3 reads TGTGCCAGCAGCTTTACCACCCCGGGGGGAGAGACCCAGTACTTC.

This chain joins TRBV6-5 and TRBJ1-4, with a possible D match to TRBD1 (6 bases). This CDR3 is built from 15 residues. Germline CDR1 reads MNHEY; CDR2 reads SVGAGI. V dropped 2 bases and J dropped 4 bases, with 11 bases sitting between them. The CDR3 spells CASSYLGQSNEKLFF. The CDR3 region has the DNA TGTGCCAGCAGTTACCTTGGACAGAGTAATGAAAAACTGTTTTTT.

The CDR3 is CAWNYGVGEQYF. In DNA, the CDR3 is TGTGCCTGGAATTACGGGGTTGGGGAGCAGTACTTC. J is TRBJ2-7 and V is TRBV30; D perhaps matches TRBD2 (5 bases). CDR1 is GTSNPN and CDR2 is SVGIG in the germline V gene (reference sequence). The germline V and J ends were trimmed by 4 bases and 7 bases, with 14 bases remaining between them. The CDR3 is made up of 12 amino acids.

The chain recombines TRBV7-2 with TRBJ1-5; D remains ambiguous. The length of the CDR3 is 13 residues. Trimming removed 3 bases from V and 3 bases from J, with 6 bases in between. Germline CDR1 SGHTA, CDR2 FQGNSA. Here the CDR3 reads CASSLTVNQPQHF. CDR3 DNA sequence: TGTGCCAGCAGCTTGACCGTCAATCAGCCCCAGCATTTT.

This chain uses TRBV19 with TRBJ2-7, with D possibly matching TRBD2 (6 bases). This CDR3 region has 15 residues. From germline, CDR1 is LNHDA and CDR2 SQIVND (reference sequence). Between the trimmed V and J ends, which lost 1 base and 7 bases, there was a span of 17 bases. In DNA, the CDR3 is TGTGCCAGTAGTATAGGACCCGGTCGGGACTCTGAGCAGTACTTC. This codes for CASSIGPGRDSEQYF.

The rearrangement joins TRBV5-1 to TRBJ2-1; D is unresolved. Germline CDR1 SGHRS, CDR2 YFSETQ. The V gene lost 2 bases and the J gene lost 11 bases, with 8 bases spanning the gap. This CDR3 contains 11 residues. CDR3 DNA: TGCGCCAGCAGCTTTGGTGGGCAGCAGTTCTTC. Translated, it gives CASSFGGQQFF. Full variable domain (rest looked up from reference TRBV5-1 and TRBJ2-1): KAGVTQTPRYLIKTRGQQVTLSCSPISGHRSVSWYQQTPGQGLQFLFEYFSETQRNKGNFPGRFSGRQFSNSRSEMNVSTLELGDSALYLCASSFGGQQFFGPGTRLTVL.